Listed below are T cell receptor beta chains from one sample, sequenced in a study of blood T cell repertoires in COVID-19. Sequenced by immunoSEQ multiplex PCR; TCRdb stores in-frame clones only, minus some. The repertoire has more than 350,000 clones, nearly 90% of them found once; the top ten carry 1.4% to 1.5%. The sample was PBMCs or T cells enriched from blood (not recorded which). The receptor source for this set is a woman aged 18-30 years who had been exposed to COVID-19. Both conserved end residues are part of each CDR3. The order of the fields is clone size, CDR3 length, D gene, J gene, V gene, CDR3 DNA, CDR3 protein. The D gene is left open where the match is weak. Only part of the rows carry a size: once, few, many, or a class if the clone is expanded.

size: NA
length: 16
D: NA
J: TRBJ1-6
V: TRBV5-4
DNA: TGTGCCAGCAGCCCGAAGGCCGGGTCCTATAATTCACCCCTCCACTTT
CDR3: CASSPKAGSYNSPLHF

size: once
length: 13
D: NA
J: TRBJ2-3
V: TRBV5-1
DNA: TGCGCCAGCAGGGCGGGGAGCACAGATACGCAGTATTTT
CDR3: CASRAGSTDTQYF

size: few
length: 12
D: NA
J: TRBJ2-7
V: TRBV27
DNA: TGTGCCAGCAGTACCACAGGGAGCGAGCAGTACTTC
CDR3: CASSTTGSEQYF

size: NA
length: 15
D: NA
J: TRBJ1-4
V: TRBV7-9
DNA: TGTGCCAGCAGCCCACCTCCCCTCGGGTTTGACAAACTGTTTTTT
CDR3: CASSPPPLGFDKLFF

size: NA
length: 14
D: NA
J: TRBJ1-5
V: TRBV6-5
DNA: TGTGCCAGCAGTTACGGGCAGGGGAATCAGCCCCAGCATTTT
CDR3: CASSYGQGNQPQHF

size: NA
length: 14
D: NA
J: TRBJ1-5
V: TRBV7-9
DNA: TGTGCCAGCAGCAGCGGGGGGGGCAATCAGCCCCAGCATTTT
CDR3: CASSSGGGNQPQHF

size: NA
length: 13
D: TRBD1
J: TRBJ1-2
V: TRBV2
DNA: TGTGCCAGCAGCCCAGGGGGCGCGGAGGGCTACACCTTC
CDR3: CASSPGGAEGYTF

size: few
length: 15
D: TRBD1
J: TRBJ2-7
V: TRBV11-3
DNA: TGTGCCAGCAGCTTGGATCCGGGACAGGGCTACGAGCAGTACTTC
CDR3: CASSLDPGQGYEQYF

size: once
length: 13
D: NA
J: TRBJ2-7
V: TRBV20-1
DNA: TGCAGTGCTAGTCCTCCAAACCTATACGAGCAGTACTTC
CDR3: CSASPPNLYEQYF

size: NA
length: 15
D: TRBD1
J: TRBJ2-7
V: TRBV20-1
DNA: TGCAGTGCTAGTTCCAACAGGGGGCTTAGTTACGAGCAGTACTTC
CDR3: CSASSNRGLSYEQYF

size: NA
length: 15
D: TRBD1
J: TRBJ1-6
V: TRBV6-5
DNA: TGTGCCAGCAGTTATGGGGGACAGGGTAATTCACCCCTCCACTTT
CDR3: CASSYGGQGNSPLHF

size: NA
length: 11
D: TRBD2
J: TRBJ2-7
V: TRBV6-5
DNA: TGTGCCAGCAGCGGCGGACTAGTGGAGTACTTC
CDR3: CASSGGLVEYF

size: NA
length: 14
D: NA
J: TRBJ1-6
V: TRBV6-5
DNA: TGTGCCAGCAGTCCTACCATCACAGGCCCCTCAATCCACTTT
CDR3: CASSPTITGPSIHF

size: NA
length: 17
D: TRBD2
J: TRBJ2-3
V: TRBV11-2
DNA: TGTGCCAGCAGCTTAGTGGGGCTAGCGGATTACACAGATACGCAGTATTTT
CDR3: CASSLVGLADYTDTQYF

size: NA
length: 16
D: NA
J: TRBJ2-7
V: TRBV7-2
DNA: TGTGCCAGCAGCCCCCACCTCGGACAGGGAGGGAACGAGCAGTACTTC
CDR3: CASSPHLGQGGNEQYF

size: NA
length: 14
D: TRBD1
J: TRBJ2-3
V: TRBV23-1
DNA: TGCGCCAGCACACGGACAGGGAGAACAGATACGCAGTATTTT
CDR3: CASTRTGRTDTQYF

size: NA
length: 14
D: NA
J: TRBJ2-7
V: TRBV2
DNA: TGTGCCAGCAGTCCGACTTATGACTCCTACGAGCAGTACTTC
CDR3: CASSPTYDSYEQYF

size: NA
length: 13
D: TRBD2
J: TRBJ2-1
V: TRBV19
DNA: TGTGCCACTTCGGGACTACTCGACAATGAGCAGTTCTTC
CDR3: CATSGLLDNEQFF

size: NA
length: 17
D: TRBD2
J: TRBJ2-3
V: TRBV7-3
DNA: TGTGCCAGCAGCCCGGGGGGGTTCGGTCTAGGAACAGATACGCAGTATTTT
CDR3: CASSPGGFGLGTDTQYF

size: NA
length: 16
D: TRBD2
J: TRBJ2-1
V: TRBV7-2
DNA: TGTGCCAGCAGCTCCGGCTTAGCGGGGGGTCTTAATGAGCAGTTCTTC
CDR3: CASSSGLAGGLNEQFF

size: NA
length: 12
D: NA
J: TRBJ1-2
V: TRBV12-3/TRBV12-4
DNA: TGTGCCAGCAGTCCGTCGGGTAATGGCTACACCTTC
CDR3: CASSPSGNGYTF

size: NA
length: 14
D: NA
J: TRBJ1-2
V: TRBV27
DNA: TGTGCCAGCAGTGCTAGGGGTGGTGGCTATGGCTACACCTTC
CDR3: CASSARGGGYGYTF

size: once
length: 15
D: TRBD2
J: TRBJ2-1
V: TRBV2
DNA: TGTGCCAGCAGACCGGGGACTAGCTCCTACAATGAGCAGTTCTTC
CDR3: CASRPGTSSYNEQFF

size: NA
length: 14
D: NA
J: TRBJ1-2
V: TRBV28
DNA: TGTGCCAGCAGTTTCGGACAAACTACGAGCGGCTACACCTTC
CDR3: CASSFGQTTSGYTF

size: NA
length: 21
D: TRBD1
J: TRBJ1-5
V: TRBV28
DNA: TGTGCCAGCAGACAGCTCAGACCGGGACAGGGCTTGAGTTATAGCAATCAGCCCCAGCATTTT
CDR3: CASRQLRPGQGLSYSNQPQHF

size: NA
length: 16
D: NA
J: TRBJ2-7
V: TRBV28
DNA: TGTGCCAGCAGTTTAGGGGGGACGACAGACTCCTACGAGCAGTACTTC
CDR3: CASSLGGTTDSYEQYF

size: NA
length: 14
D: TRBD1
J: TRBJ1-2
V: TRBV7-9
DNA: TGTGCCAGCAGCCAGACGACAGGGCAAGGTGGCTACACCTTC
CDR3: CASSQTTGQGGYTF

size: NA
length: 15
D: NA
J: TRBJ2-7
V: TRBV3-1/TRBV3-2
DNA: TGTGCCAGCAGCCAAGCCGGGACACCGTCCTACGAGCAGTACTTC
CDR3: CASSQAGTPSYEQYF

size: NA
length: 11
D: NA
J: TRBJ2-7
V: TRBV27
DNA: TGTGCCAGCAGTTTATCCGTAGAGCAGTACTTC
CDR3: CASSLSVEQYF

size: NA
length: 16
D: TRBD2
J: TRBJ2-7
V: TRBV7-8
DNA: TGTGCCAGCAGCTTTTTTCCCGAGGGAGGGTCTGGGGAGCAGTACTTC
CDR3: CASSFFPEGGSGEQYF

size: once
length: 13
D: NA
J: TRBJ1-2
V: TRBV12-3/TRBV12-4
DNA: TGTGCCAGCAGTTTGGGAGGGGCGTATGGCTACACCTTC
CDR3: CASSLGGAYGYTF

size: NA
length: 17
D: NA
J: TRBJ1-1
V: TRBV19
DNA: TGTGCCAGTAGTATAGCGGGAGAGATAAGAGGAAAGACTGAAGCTTTCTTT
CDR3: CASSIAGEIRGKTEAFF

size: once
length: 13
D: NA
J: TRBJ1-4
V: TRBV12-1
DNA: TGTGCCAGCCTCAGGGGGCTAGGAGAAAAACTGTTTTTT
CDR3: CASLRGLGEKLFF

size: few
length: 14
D: NA
J: TRBJ1-6
V: TRBV2
DNA: TGTGCCAGCAGGGACTTTTGGGGTAATTCACCCCTCCACTTT
CDR3: CASRDFWGNSPLHF

size: NA
length: 16
D: TRBD2
J: TRBJ2-7
V: TRBV7-8
DNA: TGTGCCAGCAGCTCCCGAGGACTAGCGGGAACCTACGAGCAGTACTTC
CDR3: CASSSRGLAGTYEQYF